This T cell receptor (beta chain) was identified during a study of response to subunit inactivated influenza vaccine. Whole-study results and caveats: The authors suggested that few new T cells are recruited per seasonal influenza vaccination.

One entry per CDR3 protein, called by TCRdb with MiXCR from the RT-PCR reads. The data hold 450,000 to 550,000 distinct CDR3 sequences, with about 25% observed a single time. This clonotype was recorded a few times. The antigen remains unidentified. Germline CDR1 reads SGHRS; CDR2 reads YFSETQ. The CDR3 runs 14 residues. Trimming pared 2 bases from V and 8 bases from J, leaving 14 bases between. The receptor comes from a middle-aged man who received an inactivated influenza vaccine. The starting material was CD4+ T cells sorted from PBMCs, obtained around 5 days after vaccination. The rearrangement joins TRBV5-1 to TRBJ1-5; perhaps TRBD1 as D (5 bases). The CDR3 nucleotides read TGCGCCAGCAGCTTTTCTGGCAGGGAGAAGCCCCAGCATTTT. Translation gives CASSFSGREKPQHF. Full variable domain (missing parts from reference TRBV5-1 and TRBJ1-5): KAGVTQTPRYLIKTRGQQVTLSCSPISGHRSVSWYQQTPGQGLQFLFEYFSETQRNKGNFPGRFSGRQFSNSRSEMNVSTLELGDSALYLCASSFSGREKPQHFGDGTRLSIL.